The present T cell receptor beta chain was sequenced within a study of shared clonotypes between healthy human individuals. Profiled with immunoSEQ multiplex PCR; TCRdb holds only in-frame clones, not every one. The data hold about 1.1 million clones, with approximately 80% observed a single time. The CDR3 is made up of 16 amino acids. V was pared by 0 bases and J by 2 bases, with 11 bases between. Germline-derived CDR1 and CDR2 are SGHDN and FVKESK. Sequenced material: memory CD4+ T cells from PBMCs. Subset given: CD45RA-negative fraction. The chain uses TRBV14 and TRBJ2-1; TRBD1 or TRBD2 may be the D gene (6 bases each). This receptor was taken from a man younger than 35 in good health. Some clones in this sample may be carry-over from other donors' samples. The CDR3 loop is CASSQDRGAPYNEQFF. CDR3 sequence (DNA): TGTGCCAGCAGCCAAGATAGGGGGGCTCCCTACAATGAGCAGTTCTTC.